The following is a T cell receptor beta chain sequence with its context. No antigen is known for it. Terminally differentiated effector memory CD45RA+ cells were excluded by CCR7 positive selection of CD45RO-negative cells. These data originate in a study of shared clonotypes between healthy human individuals. Study findings and constraints: Sequencing depth was expected to affect clonotype sharing among donors. The sharing of roughly 5% of naive CD4 clonotypes was seen across a few donors.

The material for each subset, its genomic DNA, was split evenly across several immunoSEQ plates. The repertoire was sequenced with immunoSEQ multiplex PCR; TCRdb's copy has only in-frame clones and lacks some. The sample has about 1,800,000 clones, 85% to 95% seen once. The CDR3 covers 12 residues. Trimming shortened V by 3 bases and J by 5 bases, and 11 bases separated the two germline ends. Germline CDR1 reads GTSNPN; CDR2 reads SVGIG (reference sequence). Source material: naive CD8+ T cells sorted from blood. This clonotype was sampled from a man aged 18 to 30 in good health. V gene TRBV30 combines with J gene TRBJ2-7; D uncertain. CDR3 residues: CAWSQQVNEQYF. The CDR3 DNA reads as TGTGCCTGGAGCCAGCAGGTAAACGAGCAGTACTTC.